Here is one TCR beta chain with its context. Original data processing: From reference gene primer amplification, estimates of nucleated cell counts were derived. Sequencing used immunoSEQ multiplex PCR; TCRdb keeps in-frame clones, though not all of them. That table furnishes V, J and clone size, whereas the DNA furnished D and trimming. Among approximately 250,000 clones listed, roughly 90% were seen once. This sample is part of a study of blood T cell repertoires in COVID-19. The receptor's source is a woman aged 30 to 39 who had recovered from COVID-19. Specimen: PBMCs or T cells enriched from blood (not recorded which).

Here the CDR3 DNA reads TGTGCCAGCAGCTCAGGGCAAGAGACCCAGTACTTC. Translated, it gives CASSSGQETQYF. The rearrangement joins TRBV7-8 to TRBJ2-5; a weak D match, TRBD1 (5 bases). The CDR3 is 12 amino acids. Per the germline V gene, CDR1 is SGHVS and CDR2 is FQNEAQ. Between the trimmed V and J ends, which lost 4 bases and 2 bases, there was a span of 5 bases. The entire variable domain, with the rest obtained from reference TRBV7-8 and TRBJ2-5, is as follows: GAGVSQSPRYKVAKRGQDVALRCDPISGHVSLFWYQQALGQGPEFLTYFQNEAQLDKSGLPSDRFFAERPEGSVSTLKIQRTQQEDSAVYLCASSSGQETQYFGPGTRLLVL.